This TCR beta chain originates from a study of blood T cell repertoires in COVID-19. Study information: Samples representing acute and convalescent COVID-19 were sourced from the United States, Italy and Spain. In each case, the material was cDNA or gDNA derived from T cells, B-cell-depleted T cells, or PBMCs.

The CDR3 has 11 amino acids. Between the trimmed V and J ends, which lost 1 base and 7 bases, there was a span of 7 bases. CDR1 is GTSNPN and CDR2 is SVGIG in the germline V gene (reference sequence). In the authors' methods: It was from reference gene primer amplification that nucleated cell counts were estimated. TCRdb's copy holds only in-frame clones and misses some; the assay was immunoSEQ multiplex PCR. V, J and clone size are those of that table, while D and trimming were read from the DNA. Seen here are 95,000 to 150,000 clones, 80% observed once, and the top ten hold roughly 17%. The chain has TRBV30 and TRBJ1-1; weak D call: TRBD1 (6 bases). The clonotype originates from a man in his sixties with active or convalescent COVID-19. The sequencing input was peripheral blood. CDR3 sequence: CAWSGTVEAFF. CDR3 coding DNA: TGTGCCTGGAGTGGGACAGTTGAAGCTTTCTTT.